This TCR beta chain comes out of a study of T-cell memory formation after mild COVID-19. Whole-study results and caveats: Day 15 to 85 contracting clones showed balanced CD4/CD8; day 15 to 37 expanders favored CD4+.

Only a few counts were recorded for this clonotype. The antigen is not known. TCRdb independently ran MiXCR on the 5' RACE reads; one entry per CDR3 protein. The sample lists 450,000 to 650,000 distinct CDR3 sequences; roughly 21% were seen once. The V and J ends lost 6 bases and 4 bases, in that order; junction bases with no gene match: 10. There are 15 residues in the CDR3. Looked up from germline, CDR1 is LNHDA and CDR2 is SQIVND (reference sequence). The receptor was isolated from an adult woman who had mild COVID-19 (a few samples of this study predate the infection). Cell type and time point are not known. V is TRBV19 and J is TRBJ1-1, with 8 bases that match TRBD1. The source material was PBMCs or a T cell subset sorted from them (not recorded which). The CDR3, as DNA: TGTGCCAGTAGAATTCAGGGGGCGGTTGGCACTGAAGCTTTCTTT. This codes for CASRIQGAVGTEAFF.